Listed below are T cell receptor beta chains from one sample, sequenced in a study of cytomegalovirus exposure and HLA in healthy donors. Method: immunoSEQ multiplex PCR; TCRdb's copy keeps in-frame clones and lacks some. The sample carries just over 65,000 clones, more than 80% recorded once. Sequenced sample: PBMCs. These receptors were taken from a human donor in good health. Each CDR3 is given with its conserved first and last residue. The order of the fields is clone size, D gene, J gene, V gene, CDR3 DNA, CDR3 protein. The D gene is left open where the match is weak. Clone size is given for some rows only: seen once, a few or many times, or a class if the clone is expanded.

NA TRBD1 TRBJ2-7 TRBV30 TGTGCCTGGGGGACAGGAGAGGGCTCCTACGAGCAGTACTTC CAWGTGEGSYEQYF
few NA TRBJ1-6 TRBV6-5 TGTGCCAGCAGTTACCAGGACAGCTCCTATAATTCACCCCTCCACTTT CASSYQDSSYNSPLHF
once NA TRBJ1-6 TRBV11-3 TGTGCCAGCAGCTTAGGGCCACCTAATTCACCCCTCCACTTT CASSLGPPNSPLHF
once NA TRBJ2-5 TRBV15 TGTGCCACCAGCAGAGATCCCGGGTACCAAGAGACCCAGTACTTC CATSRDPGYQETQYF
NA TRBD2 TRBJ2-7 TRBV19 TGTGCCAGTAGTACCTCGACTAGCGGGGGAGGAGTCTACGAGCAGTACTTC CASSTSTSGGGVYEQYF
NA NA TRBJ1-4 TRBV21-1 TGTGCCAGCAGCAGAAATTCCGCCGGGACAGGGGGCAAAAAACTGTTTTTT CASSRNSAGTGGKKLFF
NA TRBD1 TRBJ1-2 TRBV7-9 TGTTCCAGCAGCAGGACAGGGGATGGCTACACCTTC CSSSRTGDGYTF
NA NA TRBJ2-7 TRBV29-1 TGCAGCGTTGTCAGGGGCCACGAGCAGTACTTC CSVVRGHEQYF
NA TRBD1 TRBJ1-2 TRBV4-3 TGCGCCAGCAGCCAGGACAGGGTGGCTAACTATGGCTACACCTTC CASSQDRVANYGYTF
NA NA TRBJ1-2 TRBV5-1 TGCGCCAGCACCCCTTCGGGGGGGGCTAGCTATGGCTACACCTTC CASTPSGGASYGYTF
NA NA TRBJ2-7 TRBV7-2 TGTGCCAGCAGCTTAAGTGGCTACCAGAACTACTACGAGCAGTACTTC CASSLSGYQNYYEQYF
NA NA TRBJ1-3 TRBV6-5 TGTGCCAGCAGTTCCCCCCGCTCTGGAAACACCATATATTTT CASSSPRSGNTIYF
NA NA TRBJ1-1 TRBV18 TGTGCCAGCTCACCAGACACCGGGGGCACTGAAGCTTTCTTT CASSPDTGGTEAFF
NA NA TRBJ2-1 TRBV19 TGTGCCAGTAGTGCCCGGCAGGGGTTGGACAATGAGCAGTTCTTC CASSARQGLDNEQFF
NA TRBD2 TRBJ2-1 TRBV12-5 TGTGCTAGTGGTTTAGGGACTACCTCCTACAATGAGCAGTTCTTC CASGLGTTSYNEQFF
once NA TRBJ1-1 TRBV23-1 TGCGCCAGCAGTCAAACCTTACGTTACAGGAGTGATTCCCCAGTCACTGAAGCTTTCTTT CASSQTLRYRSDSPVTEAFF
NA NA TRBJ1-6 TRBV6-6 TGTGCCAGCAGTTACTCGGGGACTCCTGAAACCCCCCTCCACTTT CASSYSGTPETPLHF
NA NA TRBJ2-5 TRBV7-9 TGTGCCAGCAGCACTATAGAGACCCAGTACTTC CASSTIETQYF
NA TRBD2 TRBJ2-1 TRBV4-1 TGCGCCAGCAGCCCCCCCGGGGGGGCTGGAGTGGATGAGCAGTTCTTC CASSPPGGAGVDEQFF
NA NA TRBJ2-7 TRBV28 TGTGCCACCGAGAGGTCCTACGAGCAGTACTTC CATERSYEQYF
NA NA TRBJ1-2 TRBV6-5 TGTGCCAGCACCGCTGGGGGAGGCTACCCCTTC CASTAGGGYPF
NA NA TRBJ2-7 TRBV5-1 TGCGCCAGCAGCTTGCGTGTTTACTCGGGGGAGCAGTACTTC CASSLRVYSGEQYF
NA NA TRBJ2-7 TRBV29-1 TGCAGCGTTGCGGTCGGTTCCTACGAGCAGTACTTC CSVAVGSYEQYF
NA TRBD1 TRBJ1-1 TRBV29-1 TGCAGCGGGGACAGGGCGGGCACTGAAGCTTTCTTT CSGDRAGTEAFF
NA NA TRBJ1-6 TRBV4-3 TGCGCCAGCAGCCAATATCGGGGGGGTGGGGGGTATAATTCACCCCTCCACTTT CASSQYRGGGGYNSPLHF
NA TRBD2 TRBJ2-5 TRBV6-1 TGTGCCAGCAGTGAATTTCCTGTCGGGGTTTTAGCGGGGGGCTGGAGGACCCAGTACTTC CASSEFPVGVLAGGWRTQYF
NA NA TRBJ1-4 TRBV9 TGTGCCAGCAGGAAGGGGAAGGGGGCAACTAATGAAAAACTGTTTTTT CASRKGKGATNEKLFF
NA NA TRBJ2-2 TRBV11-3 TGTGCCAGCAGCTTACGCGGGGCGGCGGGCGGGGAGCTGTTTTTT CASSLRGAAGGELFF
NA TRBD1 TRBJ2-7 TRBV28 TGTGCCAGCAGTCCCCCCGGGACAGGGGTCTCCTACGAGCAGTACTTC CASSPPGTGVSYEQYF
NA NA TRBJ1-2 TRBV5-1 TGCGCCAGCAGCTTTTGGCAGGGAGCGGGTGGCTACACCTTC CASSFWQGAGGYTF
NA NA TRBJ2-7 TRBV30 TGTGCCTGGAGTGTAGGAGGGGGACAGAGTTATTACGAGCAGTACTTC CAWSVGGGQSYYEQYF
NA TRBD2 TRBJ2-7 TRBV19 TGTGCCAGTCGGGAGACTAGCGGGGGGTTTTACGAGCAGTACTTC CASRETSGGFYEQYF
NA TRBD2 TRBJ2-2 TRBV9 TGTGCCAGCAGCCCGCGACTAGCGGGGGCCAACACCGGGGAGCTGTTTTTT CASSPRLAGANTGELFF
NA TRBD1 TRBJ1-1 TRBV7-3 TGTGCCAGCAGCCCAACTCTACAGGGGTTGAACACTGAAGCTTTCTTT CASSPTLQGLNTEAFF
NA NA TRBJ1-6 TRBV6-5 TGTGCCAGCCAAACGGGGGGAGGGAATAATTCACCCCTCCACTTT CASQTGGGNNSPLHF
NA NA TRBJ2-3 TRBV30 TGTGCCTGGAGCCCAACCCAACGCGCAGATACGCAGTATTTT CAWSPTQRADTQYF
NA TRBD1 TRBJ2-1 TRBV7-9 TGTGCCAGCAGCTGGACAGGGAACTCCTACAATGAGCAGTTCTTC CASSWTGNSYNEQFF
NA TRBD1 TRBJ2-5 TRBV25-1 TGTGCCAGCAGTGGGTATACAGGGGTGGAGACCCAGTACTTC CASSGYTGVETQYF
NA NA TRBJ1-2 TRBV9 TGTGCCAGCAGCGCCAACACCGACAGGTCTGGCTACACCTTC CASSANTDRSGYTF
NA NA TRBJ2-2 TRBV27 TGTGCCAGCAGTCTCCGTTTGAGCACCGGGGAGCTGTTTTTT CASSLRLSTGELFF
NA NA TRBJ1-4 TRBV29-1 TGCAGCGTTGGCCGAGCTGAAAAACTGTTTTTT CSVGRAEKLFF
NA NA TRBJ2-2 TRBV19 TGTGCCAGTAGGCGGAACACCGGGGAGCTGTTTTTT CASRRNTGELFF